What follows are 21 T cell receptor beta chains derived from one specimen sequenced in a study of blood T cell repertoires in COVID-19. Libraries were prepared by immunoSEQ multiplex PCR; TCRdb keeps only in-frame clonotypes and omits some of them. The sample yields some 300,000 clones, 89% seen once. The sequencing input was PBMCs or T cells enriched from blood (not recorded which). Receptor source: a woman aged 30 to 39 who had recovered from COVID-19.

The CDR3 coding sequence is TGCGCCAGCAGCCAAGATGGCCAGGGGGAAATCGCTGAAGCTTTCTTT. Protein product: CASSQDGQGEIAEAFF. V is TRBV4-1 and J is TRBJ1-1; 7 positions agree with TRBD1. V lost 0 bases, J lost 6 bases, and 10 bases stayed unmatched. The germline CDR1 and CDR2 sequences are MGHRA and YSYEKL. The CDR3 loop spans 16 amino acids.

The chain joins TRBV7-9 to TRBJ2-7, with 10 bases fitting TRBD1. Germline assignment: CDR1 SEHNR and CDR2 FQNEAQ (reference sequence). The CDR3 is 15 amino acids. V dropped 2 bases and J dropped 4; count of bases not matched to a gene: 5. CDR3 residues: CASSLTGQGFYEQYF. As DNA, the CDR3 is TGTGCCAGCAGCTTAACGGGACAGGGGTTTTACGAGCAGTACTTC.

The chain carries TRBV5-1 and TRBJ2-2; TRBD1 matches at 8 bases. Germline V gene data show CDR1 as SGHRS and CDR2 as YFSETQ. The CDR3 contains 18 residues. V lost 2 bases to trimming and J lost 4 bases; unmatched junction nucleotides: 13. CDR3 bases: TGCGCCAGCAGCTTTGATGTTGGACAGGGACTGGGCACCGGGGAGCTGTTTTTT. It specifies CASSFDVGQGLGTGELFF.

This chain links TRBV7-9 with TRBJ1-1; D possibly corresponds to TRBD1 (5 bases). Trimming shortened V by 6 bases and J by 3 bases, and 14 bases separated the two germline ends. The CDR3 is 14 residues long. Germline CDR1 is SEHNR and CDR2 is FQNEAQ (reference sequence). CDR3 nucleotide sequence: TGTGCCAGCAGTTCGGCAGGGATTTACACTGAAGCTTTCTTT. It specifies CASSSAGIYTEAFF. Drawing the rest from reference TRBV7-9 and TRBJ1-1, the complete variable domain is DTGVSQNPRHKITKRGQNVTFRCDPISEHNRLYWYRQTLGQGPEFLTYFQNEAQLEKSRLLSDRFSAERPKGSFSTLEIQRTEQGDSAMYLCASSSAGIYTEAFFGQGTRLTVV.

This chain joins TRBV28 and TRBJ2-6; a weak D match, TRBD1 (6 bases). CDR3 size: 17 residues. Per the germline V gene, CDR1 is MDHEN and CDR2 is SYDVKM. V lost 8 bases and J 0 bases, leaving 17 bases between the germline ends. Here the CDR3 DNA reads TGTGCCAGCGCGTCGGCAGGGGATTCCTCTGGGGCCAACGTCCTGACTTTC. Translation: CASASAGDSSGANVLTF.

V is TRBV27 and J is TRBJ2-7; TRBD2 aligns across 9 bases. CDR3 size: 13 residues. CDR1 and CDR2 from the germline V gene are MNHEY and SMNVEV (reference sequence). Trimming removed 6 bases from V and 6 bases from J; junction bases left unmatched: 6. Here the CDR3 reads CASRIAGAGEQYF. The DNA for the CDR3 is TGTGCCAGCAGGATAGCGGGGGCGGGCGAGCAGTACTTC.

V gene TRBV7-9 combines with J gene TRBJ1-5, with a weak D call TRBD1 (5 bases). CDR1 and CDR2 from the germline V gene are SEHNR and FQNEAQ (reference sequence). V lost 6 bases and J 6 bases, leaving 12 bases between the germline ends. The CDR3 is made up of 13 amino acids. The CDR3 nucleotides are TGTGCCAGCAGTGAGACAGCCGTTCAGCCCCAGCATTTT. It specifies CASSETAVQPQHF.

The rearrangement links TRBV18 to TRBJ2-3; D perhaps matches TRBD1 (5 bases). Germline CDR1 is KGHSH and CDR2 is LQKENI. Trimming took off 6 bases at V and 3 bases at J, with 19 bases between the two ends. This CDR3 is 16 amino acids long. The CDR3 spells CASSHSQGSGTDTQYF. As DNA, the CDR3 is TGTGCCAGCTCTCATTCCCAGGGAAGTGGGACAGATACGCAGTATTTT.

The CDR3 region has the DNA TGTGCCTGGAGTCTGGGTGGGACAGGGAGTAGCTACTATGGCTACACCTTC. It yields the protein CAWSLGGTGSSYYGYTF. The chain recombines TRBV30 with TRBJ1-2; 9 nucleotides align to TRBD1. The CDR3 consists of 17 residues. V shed 2 bases and J 3 bases; nucleotides not matched to a gene: 13. Germline values: CDR1 GTSNPN, CDR2 SVGIG (reference sequence).

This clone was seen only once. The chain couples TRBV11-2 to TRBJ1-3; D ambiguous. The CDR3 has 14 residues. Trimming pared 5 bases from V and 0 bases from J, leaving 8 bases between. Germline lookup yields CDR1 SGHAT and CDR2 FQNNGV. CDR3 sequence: CASSPGTSGNTIYF. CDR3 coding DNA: TGTGCCAGCAGCCCGGGTACCTCTGGAAACACCATATATTTT.

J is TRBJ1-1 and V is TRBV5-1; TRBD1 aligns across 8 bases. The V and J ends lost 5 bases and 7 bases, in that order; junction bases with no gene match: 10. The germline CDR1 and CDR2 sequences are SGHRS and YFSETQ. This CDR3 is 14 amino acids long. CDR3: CASSQTPGGLEAFF. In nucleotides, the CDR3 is TGCGCCAGCAGTCAGACCCCAGGGGGCCTTGAAGCTTTCTTT.

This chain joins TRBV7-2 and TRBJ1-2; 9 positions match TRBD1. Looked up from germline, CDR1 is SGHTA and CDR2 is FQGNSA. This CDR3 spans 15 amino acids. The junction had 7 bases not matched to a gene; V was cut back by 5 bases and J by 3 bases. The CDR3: CASSTQGAGYYGYTF. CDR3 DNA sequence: TGTGCCAGCAGCACACAGGGGGCGGGCTACTATGGCTACACCTTC.

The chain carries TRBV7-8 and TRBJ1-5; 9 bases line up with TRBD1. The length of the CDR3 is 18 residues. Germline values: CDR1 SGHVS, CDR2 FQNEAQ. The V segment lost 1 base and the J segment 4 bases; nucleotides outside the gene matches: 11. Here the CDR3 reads CASSLDFSGTGRNQPQHF. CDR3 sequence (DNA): TGTGCCAGCAGCTTAGATTTTTCCGGGACAGGGAGAAATCAGCCCCAGCATTTT.

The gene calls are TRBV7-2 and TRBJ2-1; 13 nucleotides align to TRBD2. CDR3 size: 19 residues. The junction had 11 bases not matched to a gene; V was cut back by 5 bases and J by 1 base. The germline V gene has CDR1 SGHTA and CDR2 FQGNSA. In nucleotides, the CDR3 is TGTGCCAGCAGCCAACCGGGACTAGCGGGGTTAGTATCCTACAATGAGCAGTTCTTC. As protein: CASSQPGLAGLVSYNEQFF.

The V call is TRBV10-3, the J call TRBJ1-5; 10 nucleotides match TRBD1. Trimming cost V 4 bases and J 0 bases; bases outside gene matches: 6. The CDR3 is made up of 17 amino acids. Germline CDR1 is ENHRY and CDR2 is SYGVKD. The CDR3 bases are TGTGCCATCAGTGCCGTTGGACAGGGGGTTAGCAATCAGCCCCAGCATTTT. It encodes CAISAVGQGVSNQPQHF.

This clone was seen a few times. The CDR3 DNA reads as TGTGCCATCCGGGGGGCCGGATCTAACTATGGCTACACCTTC. Translating it yields CAIRGAGSNYGYTF. The chain joins TRBV10-3 to TRBJ1-2; maybe TRBD1 (6 bases). CDR3 length: 14 residues. With 8 bases removed from V and 0 bases from J, the gap between germline ends came to 13 bases. Per the germline V gene, CDR1 is ENHRY and CDR2 is SYGVKD.

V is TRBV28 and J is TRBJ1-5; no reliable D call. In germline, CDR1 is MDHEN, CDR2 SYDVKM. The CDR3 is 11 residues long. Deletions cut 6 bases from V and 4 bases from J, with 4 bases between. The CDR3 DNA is TGTGCCAGCAGCCGGAATCAGCCCCAGCATTTT. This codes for CASSRNQPQHF.

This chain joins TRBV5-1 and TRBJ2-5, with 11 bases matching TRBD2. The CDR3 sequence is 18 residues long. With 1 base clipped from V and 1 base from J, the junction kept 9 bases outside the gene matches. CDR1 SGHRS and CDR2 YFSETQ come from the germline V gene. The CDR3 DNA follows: TGCGCCAGCAGCTTGCAACTAGCGGGAGTGGGGGGCCAAGAGACCCAGTACTTC. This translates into CASSLQLAGVGGQETQYF.

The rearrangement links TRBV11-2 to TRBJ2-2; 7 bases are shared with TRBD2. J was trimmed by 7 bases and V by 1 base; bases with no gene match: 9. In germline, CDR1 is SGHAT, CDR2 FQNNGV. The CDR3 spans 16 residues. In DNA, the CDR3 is TGTGCCAGCAGCTTAGGCGGGAGAATATCTGGCGGGGAGCTGTTTTTT. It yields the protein CASSLGGRISGGELFF.

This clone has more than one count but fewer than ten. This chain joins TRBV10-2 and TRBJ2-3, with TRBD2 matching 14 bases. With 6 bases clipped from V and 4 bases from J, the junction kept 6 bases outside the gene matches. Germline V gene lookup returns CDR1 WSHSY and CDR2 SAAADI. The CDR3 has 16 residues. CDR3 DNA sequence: TGCGCCAGCAGGGGGACTAGCGGGAGTCCCGCAGATACGCAGTATTTT. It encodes CASRGTSGSPADTQYF.

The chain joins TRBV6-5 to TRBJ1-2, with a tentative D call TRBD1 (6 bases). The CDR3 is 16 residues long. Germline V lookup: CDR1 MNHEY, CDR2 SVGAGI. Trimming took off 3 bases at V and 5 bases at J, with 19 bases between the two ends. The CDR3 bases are TGTGCCAGCAGTTATTCTCCGTTGGGGGCAAGTTATGGCTACACCTTC. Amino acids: CASSYSPLGASYGYTF.